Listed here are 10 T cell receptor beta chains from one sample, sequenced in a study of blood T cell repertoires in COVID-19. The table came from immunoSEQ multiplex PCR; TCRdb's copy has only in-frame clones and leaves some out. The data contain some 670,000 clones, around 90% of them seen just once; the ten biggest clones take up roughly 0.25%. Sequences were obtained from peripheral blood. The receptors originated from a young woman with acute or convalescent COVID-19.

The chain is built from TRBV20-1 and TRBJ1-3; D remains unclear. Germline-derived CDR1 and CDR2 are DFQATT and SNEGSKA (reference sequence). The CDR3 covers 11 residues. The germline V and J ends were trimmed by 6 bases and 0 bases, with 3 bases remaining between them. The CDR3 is CSAFSGNTIYF. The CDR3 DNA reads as TGCAGTGCCTTCTCTGGAAACACCATATATTTT.

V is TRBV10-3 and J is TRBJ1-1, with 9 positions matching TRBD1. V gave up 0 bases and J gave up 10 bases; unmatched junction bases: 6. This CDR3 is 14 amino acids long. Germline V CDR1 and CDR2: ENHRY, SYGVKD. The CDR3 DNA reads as TGTGCCATCAGTGAGTCGACAGGGGGGAGTGTAGCTTTCTTT. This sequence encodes CAISESTGGSVAFF.

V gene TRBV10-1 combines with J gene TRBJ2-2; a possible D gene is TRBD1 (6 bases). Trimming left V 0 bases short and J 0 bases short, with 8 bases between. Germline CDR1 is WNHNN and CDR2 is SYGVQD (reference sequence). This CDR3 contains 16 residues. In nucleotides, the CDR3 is TGCGCCAGCAGTGAGTCAGGGACACCGAACACCGGGGAGCTGTTTTTT. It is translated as CASSESGTPNTGELFF.

CDR3 region: CASSQESGGPTDTQYF. The DNA of the CDR3 is TGCGCCAGCAGCCAAGAAAGCGGGGGCCCCACAGATACGCAGTATTTT. The rearrangement joins TRBV4-3 to TRBJ2-3; 8 positions agree with TRBD2. V shed 0 bases, J shed 2 bases, and the junction held 4 bases outside the gene matches. The CDR3 is 16 amino acids. From germline, CDR1 is LGHNA and CDR2 YSLEER.

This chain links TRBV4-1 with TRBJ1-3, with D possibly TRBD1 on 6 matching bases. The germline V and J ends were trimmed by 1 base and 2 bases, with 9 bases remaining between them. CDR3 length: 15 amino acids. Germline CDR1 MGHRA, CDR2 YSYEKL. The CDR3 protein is CASSQVRTAGNTIYF. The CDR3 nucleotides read TGCGCCAGCAGCCAAGTCCGGACAGCTGGAAACACCATATATTTT.

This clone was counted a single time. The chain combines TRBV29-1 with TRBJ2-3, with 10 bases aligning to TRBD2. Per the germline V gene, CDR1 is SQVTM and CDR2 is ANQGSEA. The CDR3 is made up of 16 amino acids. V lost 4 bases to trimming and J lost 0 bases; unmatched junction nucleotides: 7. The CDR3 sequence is CSVVLASGSSTDTQYF. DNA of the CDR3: TGCAGCGTTGTTCTCGCTAGCGGGAGTAGCACAGATACGCAGTATTTT.

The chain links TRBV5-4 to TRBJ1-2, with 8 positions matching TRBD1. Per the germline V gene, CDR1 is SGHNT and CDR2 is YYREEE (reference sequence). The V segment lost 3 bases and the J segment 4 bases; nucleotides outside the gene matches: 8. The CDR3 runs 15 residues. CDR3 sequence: CASSSRTGTSYGYTF. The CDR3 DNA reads TGTGCCAGCAGCTCCAGGACAGGGACCAGCTATGGCTACACCTTC.

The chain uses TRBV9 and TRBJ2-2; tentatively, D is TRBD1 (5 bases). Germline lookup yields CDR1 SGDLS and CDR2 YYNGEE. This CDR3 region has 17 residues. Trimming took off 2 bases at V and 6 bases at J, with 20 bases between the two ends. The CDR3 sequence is CASSVFLRVVDAGELFF. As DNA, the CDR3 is TGTGCCAGCAGCGTGTTTCTCAGGGTTGTGGACGCCGGGGAGCTGTTTTTT.

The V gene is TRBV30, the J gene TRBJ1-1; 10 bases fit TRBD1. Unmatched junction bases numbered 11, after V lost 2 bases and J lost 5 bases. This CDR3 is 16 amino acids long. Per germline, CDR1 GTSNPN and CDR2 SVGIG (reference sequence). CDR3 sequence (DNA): TGTGCCTGGAGTAACGAGGACAGGGGGTTCTCAACTGAAGCTTTCTTT. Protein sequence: CAWSNEDRGFSTEAFF.

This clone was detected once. The CDR3 DNA is TGCGCCAGCAGCACCTTGGAGGGGAACTATGGCTACACCTTC. Encoded protein: CASSTLEGNYGYTF. V gene TRBV5-1 combines with J gene TRBJ1-2; TRBD1 is a possible D gene (5 bases). V was pared by 4 bases and J by 2 bases, with 12 bases between. Germline V gene data show CDR1 as SGHRS and CDR2 as YFSETQ. The CDR3 consists of 14 residues.